The TCR beta chain described here comes from a study of blood T cell repertoires in COVID-19. On the study more broadly: COVID-19 samples, acute and convalescent, were from the United States, Italy and Spain. PBMCs, B-cell-depleted T cells, or T cells were the source of the cDNA or gDNA that made up the material.

Authors' methods: Researchers report that nucleated cell counts were estimated from reference gene primer amplification. Method: immunoSEQ multiplex PCR; TCRdb's copy keeps in-frame clones and lacks some. V, J and clone size are taken as reported in that table, and D and trimming were inferred from the DNA itself. There are about 170,000 clones in the sample; about nine tenths occur only once, and approximately 1.4% lies in the top ten. Germline CDR1 SGDLS, CDR2 YYNGEE. The CDR3 has 14 amino acids. V lost 4 bases and J 1 base, leaving 9 bases between the germline ends. The origin of this receptor is a woman in her fifties or sixties with acute or convalescent COVID-19. This chain links TRBV9 with TRBJ2-1; D is possibly TRBD2 (6 bases). Sequencing was performed on peripheral blood. This CDR3 reads CASSRAGSYNEQFF. The DNA for the CDR3 is TGTGCCAGCAGCCGAGCGGGTTCCTACAATGAGCAGTTCTTC.